This T cell receptor (beta chain) originates from a study of T cell changes during pregnancy in multiple sclerosis. The CDR3 covers 15 residues. Trimming at V came to 6 bases and at J to 8 bases, leaving 11 bases not matched to a gene. The germline V gene has CDR1 MNHEY and CDR2 SMNVEV (reference sequence). This clone was seen just once. Here immunoSEQ multiplex PCR was the method, and the copy in TCRdb shows in-frame clones only, minus some. This sample has around 61,000 clones; more than 80% occur once, and the top ten carry 0.89%. This sequence joins TRBV27 and TRBJ2-4; 9 positions agree with TRBD1. This clonotype was obtained from a female donor in good health, enrolled as a control in a pregnancy study. Material: peripheral blood, obtained in the first trimester of pregnancy. CDR3 DNA: TGTGCCAGCAGCCTAAACCGGGACAGGGAGGACATTCAGTACTTC. Its translation is CASSLNRDREDIQYF.